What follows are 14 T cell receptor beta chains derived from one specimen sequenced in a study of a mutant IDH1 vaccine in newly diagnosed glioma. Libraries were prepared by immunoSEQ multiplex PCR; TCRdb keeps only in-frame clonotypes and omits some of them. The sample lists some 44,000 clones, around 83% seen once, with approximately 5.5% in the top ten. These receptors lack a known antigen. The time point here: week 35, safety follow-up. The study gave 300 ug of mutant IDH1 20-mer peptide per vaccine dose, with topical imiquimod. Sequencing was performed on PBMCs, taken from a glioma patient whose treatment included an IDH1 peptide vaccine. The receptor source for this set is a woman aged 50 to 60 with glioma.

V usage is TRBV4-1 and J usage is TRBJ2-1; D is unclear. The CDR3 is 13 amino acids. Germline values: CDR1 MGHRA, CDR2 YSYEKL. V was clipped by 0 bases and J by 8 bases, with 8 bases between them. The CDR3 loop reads CASSQDSIDEQFF. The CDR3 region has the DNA TGCGCCAGCAGCCAAGATTCAATCGATGAGCAGTTCTTC.

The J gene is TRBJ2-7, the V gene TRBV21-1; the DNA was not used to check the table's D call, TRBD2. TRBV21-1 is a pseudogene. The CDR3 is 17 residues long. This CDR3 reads CASSKSTLAGFSYEQYF. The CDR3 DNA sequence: TGTGCCAGCAGCAAAAGTACCCTAGCGGGTTTCTCCTACGAGCAGTACTTC.

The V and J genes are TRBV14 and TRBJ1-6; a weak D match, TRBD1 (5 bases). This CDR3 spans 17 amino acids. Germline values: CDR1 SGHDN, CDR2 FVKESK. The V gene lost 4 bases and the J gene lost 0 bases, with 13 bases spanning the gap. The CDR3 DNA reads TGTGCCAGCAGCCCACGGGGGGGACGCTCCTATAATTCACCCCTCCACTTT. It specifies CASSPRGGRSYNSPLHF.

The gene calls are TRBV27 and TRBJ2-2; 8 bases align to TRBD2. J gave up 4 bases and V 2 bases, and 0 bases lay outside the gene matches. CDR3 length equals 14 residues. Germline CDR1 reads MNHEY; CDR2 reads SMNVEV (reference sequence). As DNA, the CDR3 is TGTGCCAGCAGTTTACTAGCGGGCACCGGGGAGCTGTTTTTT. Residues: CASSLLAGTGELFF.

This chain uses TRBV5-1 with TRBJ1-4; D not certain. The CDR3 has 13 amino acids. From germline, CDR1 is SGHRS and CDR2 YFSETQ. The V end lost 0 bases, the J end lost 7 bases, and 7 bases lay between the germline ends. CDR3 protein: CASSLDSFEKLFF. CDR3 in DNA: TGCGCCAGCAGCTTGGACAGCTTTGAAAAACTGTTTTTT.

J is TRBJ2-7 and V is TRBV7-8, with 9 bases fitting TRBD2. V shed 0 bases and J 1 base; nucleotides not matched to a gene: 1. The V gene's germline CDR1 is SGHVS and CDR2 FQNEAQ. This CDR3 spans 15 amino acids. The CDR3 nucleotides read TGTGCCAGCAGCTTAGCTAGCGGGGGTTCCTACGAGCAGTACTTC. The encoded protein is CASSLASGGSYEQYF.

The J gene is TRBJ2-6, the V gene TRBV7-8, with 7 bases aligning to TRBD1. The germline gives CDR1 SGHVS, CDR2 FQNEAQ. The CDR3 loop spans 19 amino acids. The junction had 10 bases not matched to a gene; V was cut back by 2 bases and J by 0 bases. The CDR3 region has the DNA TGTGCCAGCAGCTTACCCCCGGGACAGTCCCTCTCTGGGGCCAACGTCCTGACTTTC. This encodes CASSLPPGQSLSGANVLTF.

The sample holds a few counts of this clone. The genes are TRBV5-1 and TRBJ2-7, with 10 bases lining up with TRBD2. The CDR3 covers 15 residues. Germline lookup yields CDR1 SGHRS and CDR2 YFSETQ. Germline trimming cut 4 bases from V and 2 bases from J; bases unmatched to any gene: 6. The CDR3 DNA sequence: TGCGCCAGCAGCCCACGGACTAGCGGTCCCTACGAGCAGTACTTC. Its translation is CASSPRTSGPYEQYF. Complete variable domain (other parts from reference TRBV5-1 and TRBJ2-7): KAGVTQTPRYLIKTRGQQVTLSCSPISGHRSVSWYQQTPGQGLQFLFEYFSETQRNKGNFPGRFSGRQFSNSRSEMNVSTLELGDSALYLCASSPRTSGPYEQYFGPGTRLTVT.

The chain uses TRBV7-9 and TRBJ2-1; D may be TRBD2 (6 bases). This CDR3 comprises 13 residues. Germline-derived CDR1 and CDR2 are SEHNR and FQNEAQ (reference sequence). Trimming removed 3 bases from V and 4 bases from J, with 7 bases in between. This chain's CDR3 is CASSLTSYNEQFF. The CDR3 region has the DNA TGTGCCAGCAGCTTGACTAGTTACAATGAGCAGTTCTTC.

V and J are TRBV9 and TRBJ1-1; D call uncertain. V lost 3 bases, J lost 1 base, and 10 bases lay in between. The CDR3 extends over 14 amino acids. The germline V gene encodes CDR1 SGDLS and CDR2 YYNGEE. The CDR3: CASSAPAANTEAFF. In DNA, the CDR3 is TGTGCCAGCAGCGCCCCAGCGGCGAACACTGAAGCTTTCTTT. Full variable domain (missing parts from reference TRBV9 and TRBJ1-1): DSGVTQTPKHLITATGQRVTLRCSPRSGDLSVYWYQQSLDQGLQFLIQYYNGEERAKGNILERFSAQQFPDLHSELNLSSLELGDSALYFCASSAPAANTEAFFGQGTRLTVV.

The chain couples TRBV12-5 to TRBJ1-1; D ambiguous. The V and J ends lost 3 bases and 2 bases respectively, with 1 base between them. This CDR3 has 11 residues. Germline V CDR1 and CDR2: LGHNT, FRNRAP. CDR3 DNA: TGTGCTAGTGGTTTTAACACTGAAGCTTTCTTT. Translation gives CASGFNTEAFF.

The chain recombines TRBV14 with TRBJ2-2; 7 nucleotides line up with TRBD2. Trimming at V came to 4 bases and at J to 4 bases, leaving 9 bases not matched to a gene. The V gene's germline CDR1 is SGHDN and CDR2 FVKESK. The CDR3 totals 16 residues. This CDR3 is CASSRRGGAGTGELFF. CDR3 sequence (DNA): TGTGCCAGCAGCCGCCGCGGGGGAGCGGGCACCGGGGAGCTGTTTTTT.

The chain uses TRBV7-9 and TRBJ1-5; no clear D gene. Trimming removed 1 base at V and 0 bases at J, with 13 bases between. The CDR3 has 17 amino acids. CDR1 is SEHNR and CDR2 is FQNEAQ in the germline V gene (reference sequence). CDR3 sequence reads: CASSLGGGQYSNQPQHF. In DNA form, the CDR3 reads TGTGCCAGCAGCTTAGGTGGTGGGCAGTATAGCAATCAGCCCCAGCATTTT. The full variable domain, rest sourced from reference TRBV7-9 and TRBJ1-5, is DTGVSQNPRHKITKRGQNVTFRCDPISEHNRLYWYRQTLGQGPEFLTYFQNEAQLEKSRLLSDRFSAERPKGSFSTLEIQRTEQGDSAMYLCASSLGGGQYSNQPQHFGDGTRLSIL.

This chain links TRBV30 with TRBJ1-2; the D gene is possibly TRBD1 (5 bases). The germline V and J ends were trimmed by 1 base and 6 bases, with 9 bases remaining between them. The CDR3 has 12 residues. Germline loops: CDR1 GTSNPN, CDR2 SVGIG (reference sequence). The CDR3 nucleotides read TGTGCCTGGAGTGCAGGGAGCCATGGCTACACCTTC. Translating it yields CAWSAGSHGYTF.